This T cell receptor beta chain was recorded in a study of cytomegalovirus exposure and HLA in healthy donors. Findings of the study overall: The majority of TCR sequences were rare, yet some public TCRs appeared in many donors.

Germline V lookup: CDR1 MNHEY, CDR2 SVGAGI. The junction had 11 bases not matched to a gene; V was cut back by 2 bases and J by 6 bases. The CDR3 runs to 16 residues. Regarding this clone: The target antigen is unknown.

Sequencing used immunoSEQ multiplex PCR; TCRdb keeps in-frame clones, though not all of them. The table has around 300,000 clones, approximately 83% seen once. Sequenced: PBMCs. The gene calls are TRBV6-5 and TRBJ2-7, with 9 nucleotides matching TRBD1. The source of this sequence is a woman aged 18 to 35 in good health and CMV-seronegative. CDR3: CASSYTPGQGSLEQYF. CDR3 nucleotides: TGTGCCAGCAGTTACACCCCGGGACAGGGTTCACTCGAGCAGTACTTC.